This T cell receptor beta chain was found in a study of CD4 T cells in relation to SARS-CoV-2 and coronaviruses. Some clones are missing from TCRdb's copy, which holds only in-frame ones; the method was immunoSEQ multiplex PCR. The table shows 60,000 to 65,000 clones, with approximately 94% occurring only once. Before the COVID-19 pandemic, during about 2010-2018, CD4+ T cells were taken from unexposed donors. Naive and memory CD4+ T cells were separated from cryopreserved PBMCs. The clonotype comes from a human donor in good health. The material sequenced was naive CD4+ T cells from PBMCs. Subset meaning: naive CD4+ T cells isolated by negative enrichment.

CDR3 bases: TGTGCCAGCTCACCATCCTTGGATTCCGAGCAGTACTTC. Translation gives CASSPSLDSEQYF. The J gene is TRBJ2-7, the V gene TRBV18; D gene uncertain. The CDR3 is 13 amino acids. V was pared by 2 bases and J by 6 bases, with 11 bases between. From germline, CDR1 is KGHSH and CDR2 LQKENI. The full variable domain, its missing parts supplied by reference TRBV18 and TRBJ2-7, is NAGVMQNPRHLVRRRGQEARLRCSPMKGHSHVYWYRQLPEEGLKFMVYLQKENIIDESGMPKERFSAEFPKEGPSILRIQQVVRGDSAAYFCASSPSLDSEQYFGPGTRLTVT.